The text below deals with one TCR beta chain. The antigen is undetermined. Making the TCR beta libraries involved quantitative 5'-RACE with molecular barcodes. Via MiXCR, TCRdb re-called the 5' RACE reads, giving one row per CDR3 protein. The sample yields hundreds of thousands of distinct CDR3 sequences, approximately 20% seen once. The record originates from a study of CD8 T cells in ankylosing spondylitis. The study's findings and limits: About 8 highly homologous variants made up a TCR beta motif, and this motif appeared characteristic of ankylosing spondylitis blood. Prior literature has documented some motif variants in synovial fluid and blood from reactive arthritis. Significant enrichment of disease-linked clones was reported in matched ankylosing spondylitis synovial fluid.

This CDR3 has 12 amino acids. Germline CDR1 and CDR2: MDHEN and SYDVKM. The chain employs TRBV28 and TRBJ2-7; D may be TRBD1 (5 bases). The sequencing sample was made of blood, either unsorted or a sorted T cell fraction (not recorded which). The receptor's source is a male donor with ankylosing spondylitis or in good health (not recorded which). The DNA for the CDR3 is TGTGCCAGCAGTTTATTGAACCAGGGAAATCTCGTC. This encodes CASSLLNQGNLV.